The 16 T cell receptor beta chains presented below share a single source sample, sequenced in a study of blood T cell repertoires in COVID-19. Sequencing used immunoSEQ multiplex PCR; TCRdb keeps in-frame clones, though not all of them. The sample includes fewer than 250,000 clones, around 82% of them seen just once. The source material was peripheral blood. These receptors were collected from a middle-aged woman with acute or convalescent COVID-19.

The chain recombines TRBV20-1 with TRBJ2-7; D not certain. The ends were cut back, 7 bases at V and 2 bases at J, with 9 bases in the middle. The CDR3 loop spans 11 amino acids. Per the germline V gene, CDR1 is DFQATT and CDR2 is SNEGSKA (reference sequence). The CDR3 bases are TGCAGTGTGATCACTACCTACGAGCAGTACTTC. Its protein product is CSVITTYEQYF.

J is TRBJ2-3 and V is TRBV18; D may be TRBD2 (6 bases). This CDR3 comprises 15 residues. Germline V gene data show CDR1 as KGHSH and CDR2 as LQKENI. Trimming took off 6 bases at V and 4 bases at J, with 17 bases between the two ends. The CDR3 here is CASSLTSGSPDTQYF. CDR3 coding DNA: TGTGCCAGCTCGCTGACCTCCGGGAGTCCAGATACGCAGTATTTT. Full variable domain (missing parts from reference TRBV18 and TRBJ2-3): NAGVMQNPRHLVRRRGQEARLRCSPMKGHSHVYWYRQLPEEGLKFMVYLQKENIIDESGMPKERFSAEFPKEGPSILRIQQVVRGDSAAYFCASSLTSGSPDTQYFGPGTRLTVL.

V gene TRBV27 combines with J gene TRBJ2-7; the match to TRBD2 covers 9 bases. Germline values: CDR1 MNHEY, CDR2 SMNVEV (reference sequence). Trimming removed 5 bases from V and 5 bases from J; junction bases left unmatched: 10. This CDR3 spans 15 amino acids. CDR3: CASSQYGGGAHEQYF. The DNA for the CDR3 is TGTGCCAGCAGTCAATACGGCGGGGGGGCCCACGAGCAGTACTTC.

This chain connects TRBV19 to TRBJ2-5; D perhaps matches TRBD2 (6 bases). Germline V gives CDR1 LNHDA, CDR2 SQIVND (reference sequence). V was clipped by 8 bases and J by 5 bases, with 12 bases between them. The CDR3 extends over 12 amino acids. In DNA form, the CDR3 reads TGTGCCAGTGGGAGGTGGGACGAGACCCAGTACTTC. It is translated as CASGRWDETQYF.

The chain joins TRBV7-9 to TRBJ1-2; D unclear. The CDR3 length is 13 residues. Trimming pared 3 bases from V and 1 base from J, leaving 6 bases between. Germline-derived CDR1 and CDR2 are SEHNR and FQNEAQ (reference sequence). CDR3 bases: TGTGCCAGCAGCTTCGGGGATAACTATGGCTACACCTTC. The encoded protein is CASSFGDNYGYTF.

The rearrangement links TRBV4-1 to TRBJ1-2; possibly TRBD1 for D (6 bases). The ends were cut back, 3 bases at V and 4 bases at J, with 15 bases in the middle. The CDR3 covers 15 residues. In germline, CDR1 is MGHRA, CDR2 YSYEKL. As DNA, the CDR3 is TGCGCCAGCAGCCAGACAGGAGGAAACATCTATGGCTACACCTTC. As protein: CASSQTGGNIYGYTF.

This clone was observed a handful of times. V is TRBV25-1 and J is TRBJ1-2, with 9 nucleotides matching TRBD1. The CDR3 spans 15 residues. Germline loops: CDR1 MGHDK, CDR2 SYGVNS. J lost 7 bases, V lost 1 base, and 7 bases had no gene match. The CDR3 region has the DNA TGTGCCAGCAGTGAATCTGACAGGGGGAATGTTGGCTACACCTTC. Its protein is CASSESDRGNVGYTF.

The chain is built from TRBV3-1 (or the pseudogene TRBV3-2) and TRBJ1-5, with TRBD1 as a possible D gene (5 bases). V dropped 4 bases and J dropped 2 bases, with 9 bases sitting between them. CDR3 length: 14 residues. The germline V gene has CDR1 LGHDT and CDR2 YNNKEL (reference sequence). CDR3 DNA sequence: TGTGCCAGCAGCCTTCTAGGGGGCAATCAGCCCCAGCATTTT. It specifies CASSLLGGNQPQHF.

This chain uses TRBV14 with TRBJ2-1; TRBD2 agrees at 15 bases. This CDR3 is 20 amino acids long. V gave up 3 bases and J gave up 6 bases; unmatched junction bases: 15. Germline CDR1 and CDR2: SGHDN and FVKESK. CDR3 sequence (DNA): TGTGCCAGCAGCCATGATTATTCCGGGACTAGCGGGAGGAGAGGCAATGAGCAGTTCTTC. This encodes CASSHDYSGTSGRRGNEQFF.

This clone was counted once. This sequence joins TRBV6-6 and TRBJ1-2; 8 bases agree with TRBD1. Trimming took 0 bases from V and 7 from J; bases not matched to a gene: 7. CDR3 size: 15 residues. The germline V gene has CDR1 MNHNY and CDR2 SVGAGI (reference sequence). Here the CDR3 reads CASSYSPRQGSGYTF. As DNA, the CDR3 is TGTGCCAGCAGTTACTCGCCACGACAGGGGAGTGGCTACACCTTC.

The chain joins TRBV18 to TRBJ2-2; 7 nucleotides line up with TRBD1. The CDR3 runs to 17 residues. With V trimmed by 3 bases and J by 2 bases, 9 bases remained unmatched. Per germline, CDR1 KGHSH and CDR2 LQKENI. The CDR3 bases are TGTGCCAGCTCACCGGTAATCAGGGACAGCAACACCGGGGAGCTGTTTTTT. This encodes CASSPVIRDSNTGELFF.

V usage is TRBV27 and J usage is TRBJ2-1; 8 bases fit TRBD1. The V gene's germline CDR1 is MNHEY and CDR2 SMNVEV (reference sequence). Losses at the gene ends were 5 bases for V and 8 bases for J; bases not matched to a gene: 11. The CDR3 extends over 15 amino acids. CDR3 nucleotide sequence: TGTGCCAGCAGTCCCCGGACAGGGTACCTATATGAGCAGTTCTTC. It codes for CASSPRTGYLYEQFF.

This chain links TRBV7-8 with TRBJ2-7; 8 bases are a match to TRBD1. V shed 1 base and J 4 bases; nucleotides not matched to a gene: 6. The V gene's germline CDR1 is SGHVS and CDR2 FQNEAQ. This CDR3 is 15 amino acids long. DNA of the CDR3: TGTGCCAGCAGCTTAGAGGGGGACAGGAATTACGAGCAGTACTTC. As protein: CASSLEGDRNYEQYF.

The genes are TRBV3-1 (or the pseudogene TRBV3-2) and TRBJ1-3, with D possibly TRBD1 on 5 matching bases. The CDR3 loop spans 14 amino acids. Trimming took off 8 bases at V and 3 bases at J, with 14 bases between the two ends. Germline V CDR1 and CDR2: LGHDT, YNNKEL (reference sequence). Here the CDR3 DNA reads TGTGCCAGCCACCAGGGAGGGCTTGGAAACACCATATATTTT. Translated: CASHQGGLGNTIYF.

The CDR3 loop is CASSLGPRGYGYTF. The CDR3, as DNA: TGTGCCAGCAGCCTGGGCCCCCGGGGGTATGGCTACACCTTC. The chain has TRBV5-6 and TRBJ1-2; maybe TRBD1 (5 bases). Germline V gene sequence: CDR1 SGHDT, CDR2 YYEEEE. The V gene lost 4 bases and the J gene lost 5 bases, with 15 bases spanning the gap. This CDR3 contains 14 residues.

The rearrangement joins TRBV3-1 (or the pseudogene TRBV3-2) to TRBJ2-3; tentatively, D is TRBD2 (6 bases). The CDR3 contains 11 residues. V shed 3 bases and J shed 14 bases, with 12 bases lying between them. Per germline, CDR1 LGHDT and CDR2 YNNKEL (reference sequence). CDR3 coding DNA: TGTGCCAGCAGCCAGGAGGGACGGGGGTATTTT. Protein sequence: CASSQEGRGYF.